This TCR beta chain came from a study of cytomegalovirus exposure and HLA in healthy donors. Amplification used 60 Vbeta primers and 13 Jbeta primers. Using immunoSEQ multiplex PCR, the repertoire was profiled, and TCRdb retains in-frame clones only, with some absent. Of 250,000 to 350,000 clones listed, more than 80% are singletons. The source of this sequence is a man between 35 and 55 years old in good health and CMV-seropositive. Sequencing input: PBMCs.

In DNA form, the CDR3 reads TGTGCCAGCTCACCATGGGAGGATTCCTACGAGCAGTACTTC. It encodes CASSPWEDSYEQYF. The chain links TRBV18 to TRBJ2-5; D is perhaps TRBD2 (6 bases). Near its end, the DNA agrees better with TRBJ2-7, so the J call may be wrong. Germline CDR1 is KGHSH and CDR2 is LQKENI. CDR3 length equals 14 residues.